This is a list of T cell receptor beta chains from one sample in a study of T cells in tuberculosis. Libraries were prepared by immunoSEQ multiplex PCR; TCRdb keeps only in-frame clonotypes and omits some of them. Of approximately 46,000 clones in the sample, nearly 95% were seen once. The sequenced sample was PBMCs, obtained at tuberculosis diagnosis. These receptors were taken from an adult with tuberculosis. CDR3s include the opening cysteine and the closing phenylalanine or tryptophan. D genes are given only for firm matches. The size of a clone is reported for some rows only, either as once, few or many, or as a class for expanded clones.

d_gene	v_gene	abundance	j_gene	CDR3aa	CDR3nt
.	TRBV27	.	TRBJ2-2	CASRASGRVNTGELFF	TGTGCCAGCAGGGCCTCTGGCAGGGTAAACACCGGGGAGCTGTTTTTT
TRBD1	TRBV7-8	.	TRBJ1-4	CASSLGPTGSGEKLFF	TGTGCCAGCAGCTTAGGCCCGACAGGGTCGGGTGAAAAACTGTTTTTT
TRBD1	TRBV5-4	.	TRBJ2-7	CASSGASEGAESYEQYF	TGTGCCAGCAGCGGGGCTTCCGAGGGGGCCGAGTCCTACGAGCAGTACTTC
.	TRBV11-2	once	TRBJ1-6	CASQRGYSPLHF	TGTGCCAGCCAAAGGGGGTATTCACCCCTCCACTTT
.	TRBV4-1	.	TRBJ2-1	CASSQVGRGRNEQFF	TGCGCCAGCAGCCAAGTCGGACGGGGGAGGAATGAGCAGTTCTTC
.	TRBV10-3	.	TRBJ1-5	CAISARDSNQPQHF	TGTGCCATCAGTGCCAGGGATAGCAATCAGCCCCAGCATTTT
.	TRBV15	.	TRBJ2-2	CATSRDRGGDTGELFF	TGTGCCACCAGCAGAGATCGAGGGGGTGACACCGGGGAGCTGTTTTTT
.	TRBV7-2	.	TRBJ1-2	CASSLNTGLYGYTF	TGTGCCAGCAGCTTAAACACAGGTCTCTATGGCTACACCTTC
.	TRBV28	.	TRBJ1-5	CASSLPGIQSYSNQPQHF	TGTGCCAGCAGTTTGCCCGGGATCCAAAGCTATAGCAATCAGCCCCAGCATTTT
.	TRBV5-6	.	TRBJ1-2	CASSLIAGANYGYTF	TGTGCCAGCAGCTTGATAGCAGGGGCTAACTATGGCTACACCTTC
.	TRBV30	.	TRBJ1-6	CAWSPPRSSPLHF	TGTGCCTGGAGTCCGCCCCGGAGTTCACCCCTCCACTTT
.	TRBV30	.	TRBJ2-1	CAWSVRASNNEQFF	TGTGCCTGGAGTGTAAGGGCTAGCAACAATGAGCAGTTCTTC
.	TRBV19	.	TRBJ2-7	CASSRGGPYEQYF	TGTGCCAGTAGCCGAGGGGGACCCTACGAGCAGTACTTC
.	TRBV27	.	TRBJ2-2	CATTPDRGGPGELFF	TGTGCCACCACGCCCGACAGGGGAGGGCCCGGGGAGCTGTTTTTT
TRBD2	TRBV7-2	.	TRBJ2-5	CASSHMTSGTGETQYF	TGTGCCAGCAGCCACATGACTAGCGGGACGGGGGAGACCCAGTACTTC
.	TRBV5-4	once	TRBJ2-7	CASSLDSYGQYF	TGTGCCAGCAGCTTGGACAGCTACGGGCAGTACTTC
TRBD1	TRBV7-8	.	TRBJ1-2	CASSLASGGRGYTF	TGTGCCAGCAGCTTAGCGTCAGGGGGACGTGGCTACACCTTC
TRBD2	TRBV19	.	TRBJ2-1	CASSREGGLYNEQFF	TGTGCCAGTAGTCGGGAGGGGGGTCTATACAATGAGCAGTTCTTC
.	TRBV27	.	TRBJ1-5	CASSSRVLQPQHF	TGTGCCAGCAGTTCCCGAGTATTACAGCCCCAGCATTTT
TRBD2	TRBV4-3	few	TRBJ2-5	CASSQELTSPQETQYF	TGCGCCAGCAGCCAAGAATTGACTAGCCCCCAAGAGACCCAGTACTTC
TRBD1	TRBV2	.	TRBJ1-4	CASRPGQGGGEKLFF	TGTGCCAGCAGGCCTGGACAGGGAGGCGGCGAAAAACTGTTTTTT
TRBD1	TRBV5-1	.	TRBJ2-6	CASSLTGEGANVLTF	TGCGCCAGCAGCTTAACAGGGGAGGGGGCCAACGTCCTGACTTTC
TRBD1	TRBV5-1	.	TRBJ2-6	CASTVTGSGANVLTF	TGCGCCAGCACCGTGACAGGGTCTGGGGCCAACGTCCTGACTTTC
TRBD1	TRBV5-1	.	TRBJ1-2	CASSWTGDRDYTF	TGCGCCAGCAGCTGGACAGGGGATCGTGACTACACCTTC
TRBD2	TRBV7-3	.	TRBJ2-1	CASSPRPWTSGKFHYNEQFF	TGTGCCAGCAGCCCACGTCCCTGGACTAGCGGGAAATTCCACTACAATGAGCAGTTCTTC
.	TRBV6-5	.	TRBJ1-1	CASRNEGGSEAFF	TGTGCCAGCAGAAACGAGGGGGGGAGTGAAGCTTTCTTT
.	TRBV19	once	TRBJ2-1	CASSAKAGTVYNEQFF	TGTGCCAGTAGTGCCAAGGCCGGGACTGTCTACAATGAGCAGTTCTTC
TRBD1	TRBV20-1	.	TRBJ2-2	CSGTDGGELFF	TGCAGCGGGACAGACGGCGGGGAGCTGTTTTTT
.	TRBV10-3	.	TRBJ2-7	CAIRRNPSSYEQYF	TGTGCCATCAGGCGAAATCCGAGCTCCTACGAGCAGTACTTC
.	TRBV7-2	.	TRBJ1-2	CASSSSWIGSDYTF	TGTGCCAGCAGCTCTAGTTGGATAGGGAGTGACTACACCTTC
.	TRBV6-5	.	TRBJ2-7	CASSTEQGNSYEQYF	TGTGCCAGCAGTACTGAACAGGGAAACTCCTACGAGCAGTACTTC
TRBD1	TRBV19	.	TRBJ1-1	CASSPLDRGVFNTEAFF	TGTGCCAGTAGTCCTCTGGACAGGGGAGTGTTTAACACTGAAGCTTTCTTT
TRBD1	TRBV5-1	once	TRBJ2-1	CASSLDVTGASRYNEQFF	TGCGCCAGCAGCTTGGACGTGACAGGGGCCTCTAGGTACAATGAGCAGTTCTTC
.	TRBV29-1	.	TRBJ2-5	CSVNRVSQETQYF	TGCAGCGTTAACAGGGTGTCCCAAGAGACCCAGTACTTC
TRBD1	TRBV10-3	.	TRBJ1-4	CAISEGGTDVGELFF	TGTGCCATCAGTGAGGGGGGGACAGATGTTGGGGAACTGTTTTTT
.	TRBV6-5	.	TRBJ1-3	CASSPTGRSGNTIYF	TGTGCCAGCAGTCCCACGGGGAGGTCCGGAAACACCATATATTTT
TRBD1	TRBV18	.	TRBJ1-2	CASSPKQGAGDGYTF	TGTGCCAGCTCACCAAAACAGGGGGCAGGAGATGGCTACACCTTC
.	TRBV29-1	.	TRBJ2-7	CSVVRGGESYEQYF	TGCAGCGTGGTTAGGGGCGGGGAGTCCTACGAGCAGTACTTC
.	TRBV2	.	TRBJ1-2	CASSGLGRAGYTF	TGTGCCAGCAGTGGTTTGGGCAGGGCTGGCTACACCTTC
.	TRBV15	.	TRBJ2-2	CATSRTRNANTGELFF	TGTGCCACCAGCAGAACTAGAAACGCGAACACCGGGGAGCTGTTTTTT
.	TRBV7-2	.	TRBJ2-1	CASSLAADSYNEQFF	TGTGCCAGCAGCTTAGCGGCAGACTCCTACAATGAGCAGTTCTTC
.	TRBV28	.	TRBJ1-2	CASVPPSNYGYTF	TGTGCCAGCGTCCCCCCCAGTAACTATGGCTACACCTTC
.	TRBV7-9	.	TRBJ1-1	CASSLNSGPKTGMNTEAFF	TGTGCCAGCAGCTTAAATAGCGGGCCGAAGACGGGGATGAACACTGAAGCTTTCTTT
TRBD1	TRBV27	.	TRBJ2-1	CASSSLTGTGAYNEQFF	TGTGCCAGCAGTTCACTCACCGGGACAGGGGCCTACAATGAGCAGTTCTTC
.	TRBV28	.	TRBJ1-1	CASSLFGGQAFF	TGTGCCAGCAGTTTATTCGGCGGGCAAGCTTTCTTT
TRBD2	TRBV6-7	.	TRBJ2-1	CASSPGGTSGYEQFF	TGTGCCAGCAGCCCGGGTGGGACTAGCGGATATGAGCAGTTCTTC
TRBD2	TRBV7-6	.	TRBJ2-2	CASSLAWGRERETGELFF	TGTGCCAGCAGCTTAGCGTGGGGTAGGGAGCGGGAGACCGGGGAGCTGTTTTTT
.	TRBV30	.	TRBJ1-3	CAWGLGTGNTIYF	TGTGCCTGGGGACTCGGCACTGGAAACACCATATATTTT
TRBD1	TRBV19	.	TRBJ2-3	CASRRAGGRADTQYF	TGTGCCAGTAGAAGGGCAGGGGGACGGGCAGATACGCAGTATTTT
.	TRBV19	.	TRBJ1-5	CASTQWEGTQPQHF	TGTGCCAGTACCCAATGGGAGGGGACGCAGCCCCAGCATTTT
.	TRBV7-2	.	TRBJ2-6	CASSLDSPSGANVLTF	TGTGCCAGCAGCTTAGACAGTCCCTCTGGGGCCAACGTCCTGACTTTC
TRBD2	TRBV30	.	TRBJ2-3	CAWSVLAGGTDTQYF	TGTGCCTGGAGTGTACTAGCGGGAGGCACAGATACGCAGTATTTT
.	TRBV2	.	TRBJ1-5	CASKVEVGAPNQPQHF	TGTGCCAGCAAGGTTGAGGTGGGGGCTCCAAATCAGCCCCAGCATTTT
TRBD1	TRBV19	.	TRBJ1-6	CASSIYDRGINSPLHF	TGTGCCAGTAGTATCTATGACAGGGGGATCAATTCACCCCTCCACTTT
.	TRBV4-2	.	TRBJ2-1	CASSQVPAAVDNEQFF	TGTGCCAGCAGCCAAGTGCCCGCCGCGGTTGACAATGAGCAGTTCTTC